These 27 T cell receptor beta chains were sequenced from one sample in a study of T cell clonotyping in hematopoietic cell transplantation. The table came from immunoSEQ multiplex PCR; TCRdb's copy has only in-frame clones and leaves some out. This sample has nearly 9,500 clones; around 97% occur once, and the top ten carry about 2.3%. The material sequenced was peripheral blood mononuclear cells, taken 100 days after allogeneic stem cell transplant. The receptor source for this set is a male patient between 55 and 70 years old who had an allogeneic stem cell transplant from a related donor, so the T cells may come from the graft donor. Some clones in this sample may be carry-over from other donors' samples.

The rearrangement joins TRBV5-8 to TRBJ1-2; D gene ambiguous. This CDR3 region has 13 residues. Looked up from germline, CDR1 is SGHTS and CDR2 is YDEGEE. The ends were cut back, 1 base at V and 3 bases at J, with 7 bases in the middle. The CDR3 loop reads CASSLRTDYGYTF. CDR3 in DNA: TGTGCCAGCAGCTTGAGGACGGACTATGGCTACACCTTC.

The chain uses TRBV11-2 and TRBJ1-5, with D possibly matching TRBD1 (5 bases). Germline values: CDR1 SGHAT, CDR2 FQNNGV. This CDR3 has 15 amino acids. V dropped 5 bases and J dropped 0 bases, with 11 bases sitting between them. The CDR3 loop is CASSRGAFSNQPQHF. CDR3 coding DNA: TGTGCCAGCAGCCGCGGGGCCTTTAGCAATCAGCCCCAGCATTTT.

The gene calls are TRBV6-1 and TRBJ2-3, with a weak D call TRBD2 (6 bases). CDR1 is MNHNS, CDR2 SASEGT, per germline. The CDR3 has 14 residues. Deletions cut 8 bases from V and 6 bases from J, with 18 bases between. CDR3 coding DNA: TGTGCCAGCCCCCAGGAGGGTAATGGGGATACGCAGTATTTT. This encodes CASPQEGNGDTQYF.

The chain has TRBV7-8 and TRBJ2-7; D is perhaps TRBD1 (5 bases). Between the trimmed V and J ends, which lost 2 bases and 3 bases, there was a span of 5 bases. The CDR3 sequence is 12 residues long. Germline V lookup: CDR1 SGHVS, CDR2 FQNEAQ. The CDR3 sequence: CASSLQGYEQYF. The CDR3, as DNA: TGTGCCAGCAGCTTACAGGGCTACGAGCAGTACTTC.

V is TRBV9 and J is TRBJ2-7; 9 positions agree with TRBD1. The V gene end was trimmed by 0 bases and the J gene end by 4 bases; junction bases not matched to a gene: 11. Per the germline V gene, CDR1 is SGDLS and CDR2 is YYNGEE. The CDR3 is 17 residues long. The CDR3 is CASSVGLDRGRGYEQYF. In DNA, the CDR3 is TGTGCCAGCAGCGTAGGTCTGGACAGGGGCCGTGGGTACGAGCAGTACTTC. Combining the CDR3 with reference TRBV9 and TRBJ2-7 gives the whole variable domain DSGVTQTPKHLITATGQRVTLRCSPRSGDLSVYWYQQSLDQGLQFLIQYYNGEERAKGNILERFSAQQFPDLHSELNLSSLELGDSALYFCASSVGLDRGRGYEQYFGPGTRLTVT.

This sequence joins TRBV21-1 and TRBJ2-7. TRBV21-1 is described as a pseudogene. The CDR3 is made up of 16 amino acids. CDR3 nucleotides: TGTGCCAGCAGCCGCCTAAGAGGGGCCCGTCCCCACGAGCAGTACTTC. Amino acids: CASSRLRGARPHEQYF.

This clone occurred once. The chain combines TRBV7-9 with TRBJ1-5, with D unclear. The CDR3 is 14 amino acids. V dropped 7 bases and J dropped 1 base, with 11 bases sitting between them. CDR1 is SEHNR and CDR2 is FQNEAQ in the germline V gene (reference sequence). The CDR3 protein is CASNSGLSNQPQHF. In DNA, the CDR3 is TGTGCCAGCAATTCGGGGTTGAGCAATCAGCCCCAGCATTTT.

V gene TRBV15 combines with J gene TRBJ2-3; 8 bases fit TRBD2. The CDR3 spans 16 residues. The germline V gene has CDR1 LNHNV and CDR2 YYDKDF (reference sequence). V gave up 0 bases and J gave up 5 bases; unmatched junction bases: 7. CDR3 region: CATSRDLGGGIDTQYF. In DNA, the CDR3 is TGTGCCACCAGCAGAGATCTGGGCGGGGGGATAGATACGCAGTATTTT.

The genes are TRBV4-2 and TRBJ1-5; D gene unclear. The CDR3 has 17 amino acids. V was trimmed by 1 base and J by 0 bases, leaving 13 bases between them. From germline, CDR1 is LGHNA and CDR2 YNFKEQ. CDR3 sequence (DNA): TGTGCCAGCAGCCAAGTCTTATCCAGGAATAGCAATCAGCCCCAGCATTTT. Translated: CASSQVLSRNSNQPQHF.

This chain links TRBV4-3 with TRBJ2-7; 8 bases map to TRBD1. Germline CDR1 is LGHNA and CDR2 is YSLEER. J gave up 6 bases and V 4 bases, and 11 bases lay outside the gene matches. The CDR3 length is 15 residues. CDR3 coding DNA: TGCGCCAGCAGCCGGTCGACAGGGGCCCAAGGCGAGCAGTACTTC. This gives the protein CASSRSTGAQGEQYF.

As DNA, the CDR3 is TGCGCCAGCAGCCAAGAGAGAGTCCGGCCCCAGCATTTT. Its translation is CASSQERVRPQHF. The chain recombines TRBV4-1 with TRBJ1-5; unclear D gene. CDR1 MGHRA and CDR2 YSYEKL come from the germline V gene. Trimming left V 0 bases short and J 9 bases short, with 9 bases between. The CDR3 totals 13 residues.

V and J are TRBV9 and TRBJ1-2, with TRBD1 matching over 7 bases. The CDR3 length is 14 residues. Germline CDR1 and CDR2: SGDLS and YYNGEE. Germline trimming cut 0 bases from V and 6 bases from J; bases unmatched to any gene: 5. The CDR3 bases are TGTGCCAGCAGCGTAGGTCGTCAGGGGGATGGCTACACCTTC. It is translated as CASSVGRQGDGYTF.

The chain recombines TRBV28 with TRBJ2-3; 7 nucleotides align to TRBD1. Trimming removed 4 bases from V and 2 bases from J; junction bases left unmatched: 3. The V gene's germline CDR1 is MDHEN and CDR2 SYDVKM. The CDR3 contains 14 residues. CDR3 sequence: CASSSGTDTDTQYF. CDR3 DNA sequence: TGTGCCAGCAGTTCCGGGACAGACACAGATACGCAGTATTTT.

The rearrangement links TRBV28 to TRBJ1-2, with D possibly TRBD1 on 6 matching bases. The ends were cut back, 6 bases at V and 0 bases at J, with 14 bases in the middle. CDR3 length equals 15 residues. The germline V gene encodes CDR1 MDHEN and CDR2 SYDVKM. In nucleotides, the CDR3 is TGTGCCAGCAGGAAGACAGGTCGCTCTAACTATGGCTACACCTTC. Its translation is CASRKTGRSNYGYTF.

The J gene is TRBJ1-3, the V gene TRBV6-1, with D possibly being TRBD1 (6 bases). CDR3 length: 15 amino acids. The V gene lost 8 bases and the J gene lost 6 bases, with 20 bases spanning the gap. CDR1 and CDR2 (germline): MNHNS, SASEGT. In nucleotides, the CDR3 is TGTGCCAGCTCCGCGAAACAGGGATCCGCAAACACCATATATTTT. Its translation: CASSAKQGSANTIYF.

This rearrangement joins TRBV5-4 to TRBJ2-5; either TRBD1 or TRBD2 may fit D (6 bases each). V was cut by 0 bases and J by 5 bases, with 17 bases left in between. The CDR3 length is 16 residues. Germline V gives CDR1 SGHNT, CDR2 YYREEE (reference sequence). CDR3 in amino acids: CASSLGPGAPGETQYF. In nucleotides, the CDR3 is TGTGCCAGCAGCTTGGGGCCGGGGGCGCCCGGGGAGACCCAGTACTTC.

The J gene is TRBJ1-6, the V gene TRBV27; no firm D call. The CDR3 runs to 16 residues. CDR1 is MNHEY, CDR2 SMNVEV, per germline (reference sequence). Trimming left V 0 bases short and J 7 bases short, with 13 bases between. The CDR3 region is CASSLSEAKGNSPLHF. CDR3 coding DNA: TGTGCCAGCAGTTTATCGGAGGCAAAGGGCAATTCACCCCTCCACTTT.

This chain links TRBV5-1 with TRBJ2-7; D might be TRBD2 (6 bases). Germline CDR1 reads SGHRS; CDR2 reads YFSETQ. The CDR3 totals 16 residues. V dropped 6 bases and J dropped 0 bases, with 19 bases sitting between them. CDR3 sequence (DNA): TGCGCCAGCAAGGAGATAGCGGACTCGAGCTCCTACGAGCAGTACTTC. Translation: CASKEIADSSSYEQYF.

The CDR3, as DNA: TGTGCCAGCACCAAGACAGGGAGGTATGGCTACACCTTC. Residues: CASTKTGRYGYTF. The V and J genes are TRBV9 and TRBJ1-2; 7 bases line up with TRBD1. Germline CDR1 SGDLS, CDR2 YYNGEE. Trimming took 6 bases from V and 5 from J; bases not matched to a gene: 7. CDR3 length: 13 residues.

This chain joins TRBV28 and TRBJ1-1; D is ambiguous. The V end lost 7 bases, the J end lost 1 base, and 16 bases lay between the germline ends. The germline V gene has CDR1 MDHEN and CDR2 SYDVKM. CDR3 length: 15 amino acids. The DNA of the CDR3 is TGTGCCAGCACCTCGGGCGCTTCGGGGAACACTGAAGCTTTCTTT. Residues: CASTSGASGNTEAFF.

The chain uses TRBV5-1 and TRBJ1-3; D not certain. Trimming left V 0 bases short and J 0 bases short, with 7 bases between. This CDR3 is 15 amino acids long. Germline V gene data show CDR1 as SGHRS and CDR2 as YFSETQ. CDR3 in DNA: TGCGCCAGCAGCTTGGCTTCTGACTCTGGAAACACCATATATTTT. It codes for CASSLASDSGNTIYF.

This CDR3 reads CASSPLGGQGSHYGYTF. Here the CDR3 DNA reads TGTGCCAGCAGCCCGCTCGGGGGGCAGGGGTCGCACTATGGCTACACCTTC. This chain joins TRBV7-6 and TRBJ1-2, with a tentative D call TRBD1 (6 bases). This CDR3 is 17 amino acids long. The germline CDR1 and CDR2 sequences are SGHVS and FNYEAQ. V was pared by 5 bases and J by 3 bases, with 22 bases between.

The chain has TRBV7-2 and TRBJ2-7, with 9 positions matching TRBD2. J lost 6 bases, V lost 3 bases, and 3 bases had no gene match. The CDR3 totals 13 residues. CDR1 is SGHTA and CDR2 is FQGNSA in the germline V gene. CDR3 nucleotides: TGTGCCAGCAGCTTGCGGGGGGGCGGCGAGCAGTACTTC. As protein: CASSLRGGGEQYF.

The rearrangement uses TRBV10-3 and TRBJ1-2, with 7 bases matching TRBD1. With V trimmed by 10 bases and J by 2 bases, 7 bases remained unmatched. This CDR3 region has 13 residues. Germline V lookup: CDR1 ENHRY, CDR2 SYGVKD. This CDR3 reads CATSQQGNYGYTF. The CDR3 nucleotides are TGTGCCACCAGCCAACAGGGGAACTATGGCTACACCTTC.

V usage is TRBV5-6 and J usage is TRBJ2-3, with D perhaps matching TRBD1 or TRBD2 (7 bases each). V was cut by 1 base and J by 6 bases, with 12 bases left in between. The CDR3 is made up of 14 amino acids. Germline values: CDR1 SGHDT, CDR2 YYEEEE. The CDR3 region has the DNA TGTGCCAGCAGCTTGCCAGGGGGGGTTGATACGCAGTATTTT. This encodes CASSLPGGVDTQYF.

This sequence joins TRBV7-2 and TRBJ2-1; possibly TRBD1 or TRBD2 for D (6 bases each). Trimming left V 5 bases short and J 3 bases short, with 14 bases between. The length of the CDR3 is 15 residues. Germline V gives CDR1 SGHTA, CDR2 FQGNSA. The CDR3 sequence: CASSPNGGSYNEQFF. As DNA, the CDR3 is TGTGCCAGCAGCCCTAACGGGGGCAGCTACAATGAGCAGTTCTTC.

The chain links TRBV19 to TRBJ1-5, with TRBD1 as a possible D gene (5 bases). Trimming left V 8 bases short and J 3 bases short, with 8 bases between. The length of the CDR3 is 12 residues. CDR1 and CDR2 (germline): LNHDA, SQIVND (reference sequence). The CDR3 region is CASSGINQPQHF. DNA for the CDR3: TGTGCCAGTTCAGGGATCAATCAGCCCCAGCATTTT.